The 29 T cell receptor beta chains presented below share a single source sample, sequenced in a study of blood T cells in healthy people across ages. Primed by a sample-barcoded 5' primer and a J-beta primer mix, a second PCR proceeded for about 7 to 11 cycles. TCRdb itself ran the 5' RACE reads through MiXCR, one entry per CDR3 protein. The sample comprises hundreds of thousands of distinct CDR3 sequences, around 43% of which are singletons, and about 32% rests with the top ten. Sequences were obtained from blood. These receptor sequences come from a man older than 75 in good health.

This sequence joins TRBV10-3 and TRBJ2-2, with 12 bases matching TRBD1. This CDR3 comprises 16 residues. The junction had 7 bases not matched to a gene; V was cut back by 5 bases and J by 6 bases. CDR1 is ENHRY and CDR2 is SYGVKD in the germline V gene. CDR3 DNA: TGTGCCATCAGTTCCCGGGACAGGGGGCGGTCCGGGGAGCTGTTTTTT. Amino acid sequence: CAISSRDRGRSGELFF.

This clonotype has just a few counts. The rearrangement joins TRBV20-1 to TRBJ2-5; D unresolved. The V and J ends lost 4 bases and 4 bases respectively, with 13 bases between them. The CDR3 sequence is 13 residues long. The V gene's germline CDR1 is DFQATT and CDR2 SNEGSKA (reference sequence). This chain's CDR3 is CSATPPILETQYF. The DNA of the CDR3 is TGCAGTGCTACCCCTCCGATCTTAGAGACCCAGTACTTC.

This clonotype was seen only a few times. The chain couples TRBV5-1 to TRBJ2-5; 14 bases line up with TRBD2. Germline V gives CDR1 SGHRS, CDR2 YFSETQ. The CDR3 sequence is 16 residues long. V dropped 3 bases and J dropped 9; count of bases not matched to a gene: 10. CDR3 region: CASSSMGLAGEKAQYF. The CDR3, as DNA: TGCGCCAGCAGCTCAATGGGACTAGCGGGGGAAAAGGCCCAGTACTTC.

This clonotype was seen only a few times. This chain uses TRBV10-1 with TRBJ2-1; 15 bases align to TRBD2. The germline V gene has CDR1 WNHNN and CDR2 SYGVQD (reference sequence). The CDR3 has 16 residues. The V gene end was trimmed by 4 bases and the J gene end by 8 bases; junction bases not matched to a gene: 6. The CDR3 bases are TGCGCCAGCAGTGTCGGACTAGCGGGGGGGATGTATGAGCAGTTCTTC. It is translated as CASSVGLAGGMYEQFF.

V usage is TRBV20-1 and J usage is TRBJ2-7; 12 bases line up with TRBD2. Unmatched junction bases numbered 18, after V lost 3 bases and J lost 6 bases. Germline V CDR1 and CDR2: DFQATT, SNEGSKA (reference sequence). This CDR3 is 18 amino acids long. In nucleotides, the CDR3 is TGCAGTGCTAGTGAGGTCCCCATACTAGCGGGGGGCTTCCGCGAGCAGTACTTC. It yields the protein CSASEVPILAGGFREQYF.

This sequence joins TRBV10-3 and TRBJ2-3, with D possibly being TRBD2 (6 bases). The germline V gene encodes CDR1 ENHRY and CDR2 SYGVKD. V was cut by 3 bases and J by 1 base, with 20 bases left in between. CDR3 length: 18 amino acids. The CDR3 DNA sequence: TGTGCCATCAGTGAATGGGCTTCGACCCAGCGGGGCACAGATACGCAGTATTTT. Its protein is CAISEWASTQRGTDTQYF.

This rearrangement joins TRBV7-2 to TRBJ1-4; 8 bases align to TRBD1. After removal of 1 base from V and 0 bases from J, the junction contained 4 bases not matched to a gene. CDR3 length equals 17 residues. Germline V CDR1 and CDR2: SGHTA, FQGNSA. The CDR3 loop is CASSLVGQGTTNEKLFF. The CDR3, as DNA: TGTGCCAGCAGCTTAGTCGGACAGGGAACAACTAATGAAAAACTGTTTTTT.

J is TRBJ2-7 and V is TRBV4-3, with no clear D. The CDR3 runs 14 residues. Germline CDR1 reads LGHNA; CDR2 reads YSLEER. Trimming pared 0 bases from V and 2 bases from J, leaving 8 bases between. The CDR3 nucleotides are TGCGCCAGCAGCCAAGATCTGGCAGCCTACGAGCAGTACTTC. As protein: CASSQDLAAYEQYF.

The gene calls are TRBV6-6 and TRBJ2-1; weak D call: TRBD2 (7 bases). V lost 5 bases and J lost 10, with 18 bases in between. Germline V CDR1 and CDR2: MNHNY, SVGAGI (reference sequence). The CDR3 contains 14 residues. CDR3 nucleotides: TGTGCCAGCAGTCTGACAGGACTAGTCGGCGAGCAGTTCTTC. Translated, it gives CASSLTGLVGEQFF.

A few counts support this clonotype. The V gene is TRBV20-1, the J gene TRBJ2-7; the D is unclear. Per the germline V gene, CDR1 is DFQATT and CDR2 is SNEGSKA (reference sequence). The CDR3 extends over 11 amino acids. V was clipped by 3 bases and J by 2 bases, with 5 bases between them. In DNA, the CDR3 is TGCAGTGCTAGTTCAGCCTACGAGCAGTACTTC. Translation gives CSASSAYEQYF.

V is TRBV6-6 and J is TRBJ2-1; tentative D call: TRBD1 (5 bases). Germline V gene data show CDR1 as MNHNY and CDR2 as SVGAGI (reference sequence). Trimming shortened V by 7 bases and J by 2 bases, and 9 bases separated the two germline ends. The CDR3 runs to 13 residues. Written as DNA, the CDR3 is TGTGCCAGCAACCTGGACACCTACAATGAGCAGTTCTTC. This translates into CASNLDTYNEQFF.

The CDR3 DNA reads TGTGCCATCAGTGAGTCTGGGCCCTCGACCGAGCAGTACTTC. This codes for CAISESGPSTEQYF. The rearrangement links TRBV10-3 to TRBJ2-7; no firm D call. Trimming left V 0 bases short and J 6 bases short, with 12 bases between. CDR3 length equals 14 residues. In germline, CDR1 is ENHRY, CDR2 SYGVKD.

V is TRBV24-1 and J is TRBJ2-3; D is perhaps TRBD1 or TRBD2 (6 bases each). Per germline, CDR1 KGHDR and CDR2 SFDVKD. The CDR3 consists of 17 residues. Trimming shortened V by 0 bases and J by 2 bases, and 14 bases separated the two germline ends. This CDR3 is CATSDLPVGGFTDTQYF. The CDR3 nucleotides are TGTGCCACCAGTGATTTGCCCGTGGGGGGCTTCACAGATACGCAGTATTTT.

The genes are TRBV18 and TRBJ1-1; no reliable D call. There are 16 residues in the CDR3. CDR1 is KGHSH and CDR2 is LQKENI in the germline V gene. Trimming removed 0 bases at V and 0 bases at J, with 11 bases between. For the CDR3, the DNA is TGTGCCAGCTCACCACCGGAGAGCAGTGTGAACACTGAAGCTTTCTTT. Amino acids: CASSPPESSVNTEAFF.

The chain joins TRBV29-1 to TRBJ2-3, with TRBD1 as a possible D gene (6 bases). Germline loops: CDR1 SQVTM, CDR2 ANQGSEA. This CDR3 comprises 15 residues. Between the trimmed V and J ends, which lost 6 bases and 2 bases, there was a span of 18 bases. The CDR3 nucleotides are TGCAGCGTGGTTATGGGACACACCTCCACAGATACGCAGTATTTT. This translates into CSVVMGHTSTDTQYF.

This clonotype was seen only a few times. CDR3 sequence reads: CASSLSLGVPRTEAFF. CDR3 in DNA: TGTGCCAGCAGTTTATCACTGGGGGTCCCCAGGACTGAAGCTTTCTTT. This chain links TRBV27 with TRBJ1-1, with a possible D match to TRBD1 (5 bases). The V and J ends lost 0 bases and 5 bases respectively, with 16 bases between them. Looked up from germline, CDR1 is MNHEY and CDR2 is SMNVEV (reference sequence). The CDR3 covers 16 residues.

This clonotype has more than one count but fewer than ten. The V gene is TRBV2, the J gene TRBJ1-6; possible D gene TRBD1, 6 bases. Trimming shortened V by 10 bases and J by 10 bases, and 20 bases separated the two germline ends. This CDR3 region has 14 residues. Looked up from germline, CDR1 is SNHLY and CDR2 is FYNNEI. In DNA form, the CDR3 reads TGTGCCACCGTCCACAGGGAAGGACCGTCACCCCTCCACTTT. Amino acid sequence: CATVHREGPSPLHF. Combining the CDR3 with reference TRBV2 and TRBJ1-6 gives the whole variable domain EPEVTQTPSHQVTQMGQEVILRCVPISNHLYFYWYRQILGQKVEFLVSFYNNEISEKSEIFDDQFSVERPDGSNFTLKIRSTKLEDSAMYFCATVHREGPSPLHFGNGTRLTVT.

The genes are TRBV3-1 and TRBJ1-2, with 7 positions matching TRBD1. The CDR3 spans 14 residues. V gave up 0 bases and J gave up 6 bases; unmatched junction bases: 4. Per germline, CDR1 LGHDT and CDR2 YNNKEL (reference sequence). CDR3 DNA sequence: TGTGCCAGCAGCCAAGAAGGGGGCTGGGATGGCTACACCTTC. Amino acids: CASSQEGGWDGYTF.

The CDR3 DNA reads TGCAGTGCTAGAGCCCCTGGGGGCACAGATACGCAGTATTTT. Its translation: CSARAPGGTDTQYF. This chain joins TRBV20-1 and TRBJ2-3; no definite D call. This CDR3 is 14 amino acids long. V gave up 1 base and J gave up 1 base, with 9 bases separating them. Looked up from germline, CDR1 is DFQATT and CDR2 is SNEGSKA (reference sequence).

In this sample, this clonotype turned up many times. The J gene is TRBJ2-3, the V gene TRBV20-1, with TRBD1 matching over 9 bases. V trimming: 5 bases; J trimming: 1 base; junction bases outside the gene matches: 7. In germline, CDR1 is DFQATT, CDR2 SNEGSKA (reference sequence). The length of the CDR3 is 15 residues. In DNA, the CDR3 is TGCAGTGCTTCGGGGACAGGGAGGGGCACAGATACGCAGTATTTT. This sequence encodes CSASGTGRGTDTQYF.

This clonotype appeared a few times. The V call is TRBV21-1, the J call TRBJ2-1; the listed D gene, TRBD1, was not tested against the DNA. TRBV21-1 is given as a pseudogene. CDR3 length: 15 amino acids. The CDR3 nucleotides are TGTGCCAGCAGCAAAGGGGGGGGGACCTACAATGAGCAGTTCTTC. It translates to CASSKGGGTYNEQFF.

This clonotype occurred a few times. The chain recombines TRBV9 with TRBJ2-6; D is perhaps TRBD2 (5 bases). Germline V gives CDR1 SGDLS, CDR2 YYNGEE. The CDR3 spans 16 residues. V was cut by 0 bases and J by 0 bases, with 7 bases left in between. CDR3 protein: CASSVGEGSGANVLTF. CDR3 DNA: TGTGCCAGCAGCGTAGGCGAGGGCTCTGGGGCCAACGTCCTGACTTTC. The entire variable domain, with the rest obtained from reference TRBV9 and TRBJ2-6, is as follows: DSGVTQTPKHLITATGQRVTLRCSPRSGDLSVYWYQQSLDQGLQFLIQYYNGEERAKGNILERFSAQQFPDLHSELNLSSLELGDSALYFCASSVGEGSGANVLTFGAGSRLTVL.

The V call is TRBV6-2 or TRBV6-3, the J call TRBJ2-5; possibly TRBD2 for D (5 bases). Germline V gene lookup returns CDR1 MNHEY and CDR2 SVGEGT. The CDR3 is 13 residues long. Trimming took 2 bases from V and 3 from J, leaving 7 bases between them. CDR3 bases: TGTGCCAGCAGTTACCCTAGCAAAGAGACCCAGTACTTC. Amino acids: CASSYPSKETQYF.

As concerns this clonotype: A junction boundary mismatches the germline segment, possibly from a read error. This chain connects TRBV10-3 to TRBJ1-2, with 9 bases lining up with TRBD1. This CDR3 is 16 amino acids long. The germline CDR1 and CDR2 sequences are ENHRY and SYGVKD. CDR3 sequence reads: CAISPQGTGGSYGYTF. The CDR3 bases are TGCGCCATCAGCCCCCAGGGTACAGGGGGCAGCTATGGCTACACCTTC.

This clonotype was detected only a few times. V gene TRBV20-1 combines with J gene TRBJ2-7, with 7 bases identical to TRBD2. This CDR3 comprises 15 residues. Trimming at V came to 3 bases and at J to 5 bases, leaving 13 bases not matched to a gene. Germline CDR1 and CDR2: DFQATT and SNEGSKA (reference sequence). The CDR3 reads CSARLRAGRFDEQYF. The CDR3, as DNA: TGCAGTGCTAGGTTGCGAGCGGGGCGATTTGACGAGCAGTACTTC.

This clonotype showed up just a few times. The chain links TRBV10-3 to TRBJ2-3, with 15 bases that match TRBD2. V lost 8 bases to trimming and J lost 1 base; unmatched junction nucleotides: 4. This CDR3 region has 16 residues. Germline V lookup: CDR1 ENHRY, CDR2 SYGVKD. Written as DNA, the CDR3 is TGTGCCATCGGGACTAGCGGGGGGTCCGGCACAGATACGCAGTATTTT. As protein: CAIGTSGGSGTDTQYF.

This chain joins TRBV3-1 and TRBJ2-3; a possible D gene is TRBD1 (5 bases). With 0 bases removed from V and 0 bases from J, the gap between germline ends came to 10 bases. Germline-derived CDR1 and CDR2 are LGHDT and YNNKEL (reference sequence). The CDR3 is made up of 16 amino acids. The CDR3 spells CASSQEGAQSTDTQYF. Here the CDR3 DNA reads TGTGCCAGCAGCCAAGAAGGGGCCCAGAGCACAGATACGCAGTATTTT.

The rearrangement links TRBV6-6 to TRBJ2-3; TRBD2 aligns across 9 bases. J lost 8 bases, V lost 8 bases, and 14 bases had no gene match. The CDR3 is 15 residues long. Per the germline V gene, CDR1 is MNHNY and CDR2 is SVGAGI (reference sequence). CDR3 protein: CASGLAGARRGTQYF. The CDR3 nucleotides read TGTGCCAGCGGTTTAGCGGGAGCCCGCAGGGGTACGCAGTATTTT.

Of note for this clonotype: A read error may account for a junction end that differs from germline. This chain connects TRBV7-2 to TRBJ2-1, with D uncertain. Germline V gene data show CDR1 as SGHTA and CDR2 as FQGNSA. The CDR3 is made up of 15 amino acids. CDR3 region: CASSLIPALYSEQFF. In DNA form, the CDR3 reads TGTGCCAGCAGCCTAATTCCAGCACTCTACAGTGAGCAGTTCTTC.